The 11 T cell receptor beta chains below were found in one sample sequenced in a study of cytomegalovirus exposure and HLA in healthy donors. The data were produced by immunoSEQ multiplex PCR, yet TCRdb's version contains in-frame clones alone and is incomplete. The sample holds 130,000 to 150,000 clones, around 88% seen once. The sequenced material came from PBMCs. The source of these receptors is a woman under 30 in good health and CMV-seropositive.

This chain uses TRBV2 with TRBJ1-2; D gene uncertain. The length of the CDR3 is 14 residues. Trimming took off 9 bases at V and 6 bases at J, with 20 bases between the two ends. Per germline, CDR1 SNHLY and CDR2 FYNNEI. The CDR3 here is CARRASGRADGYTF. The DNA for the CDR3 is TGTGCCAGAAGAGCCTCGGGGAGGGCGGATGGCTACACCTTC.

The CDR3 is CASSLRGSGLYNEQFF. CDR3 nucleotide sequence: TGTGCCAGCAGCTTGAGGGGGTCCGGACTCTACAATGAGCAGTTCTTC. The chain combines TRBV5-6 with TRBJ2-1, with D possibly matching TRBD1 (6 bases). CDR3 length equals 16 residues. Germline values: CDR1 SGHDT, CDR2 YYEEEE. Trimming stripped 1 base from V and 3 bases from J, with 14 bases between.

J is TRBJ2-2 and V is TRBV7-3; D may be TRBD1 (6 bases). The V gene's germline CDR1 is SGHTA and CDR2 FQGTGA. V shed 4 bases and J shed 3 bases, with 9 bases lying between them. The CDR3 totals 14 residues. This CDR3 reads CASSSQGHTGELFF. The DNA of the CDR3 is TGTGCCAGCAGCTCACAGGGCCACACCGGGGAGCTGTTTTTT.

The chain links TRBV21-1 to TRBJ2-1; the table's D call, TRBD2, was not checked against the DNA. TRBV21-1 is listed as a pseudogene. CDR3 length: 16 amino acids. The CDR3 here is CASSKELAGGPEEQFF. CDR3 nucleotides: TGTGCCAGCAGCAAAGAACTAGCGGGAGGCCCGGAGGAGCAGTTCTTC.

The chain combines TRBV30 with TRBJ1-2, with D tentatively TRBD1 (6 bases). Germline V gives CDR1 GTSNPN, CDR2 SVGIG (reference sequence). The CDR3 length is 14 residues. With 0 bases removed from V and 4 bases from J, the gap between germline ends came to 12 bases. The CDR3 spells CAWSVQGPTYGYTF. The CDR3, as DNA: TGTGCCTGGAGTGTACAGGGACCCACCTATGGCTACACCTTC.

The V gene is TRBV7-9, the J gene TRBJ2-2; TRBD1 matches 8 bases. The trim removed 5 bases at V and 3 bases at J, leaving 2 bases unmatched. The CDR3 spans 14 residues. Germline-derived CDR1 and CDR2 are SEHNR and FQNEAQ (reference sequence). The CDR3 coding sequence is TGTGCCAGCAGCGTGACAGGGGACACCGGGGAGCTGTTTTTT. This gives the protein CASSVTGDTGELFF.

This chain connects TRBV19 to TRBJ1-1, with D hard to call. Germline V gene lookup returns CDR1 LNHDA and CDR2 SQIVND (reference sequence). The CDR3 is made up of 13 amino acids. V lost 9 bases and J lost 0, with 11 bases in between. In DNA form, the CDR3 reads TGTGCCAGCCGAACCGAGATGAACACTGAAGCTTTCTTT. This codes for CASRTEMNTEAFF.

V is TRBV7-3 and J is TRBJ2-1; 11 bases line up with TRBD2. J was trimmed by 7 bases and V by 5 bases; bases with no gene match: 13. The CDR3 has 17 residues. The V gene's germline CDR1 is SGHTA and CDR2 FQGTGA. DNA of the CDR3: TGTGCCAGCAGCCTACCGACTAGCGGGATAATTTCAAATGAGCAGTTCTTC. It translates to CASSLPTSGIISNEQFF.

The V and J genes are TRBV5-5 and TRBJ2-5; D may be TRBD2 (5 bases). Germline V gene lookup returns CDR1 SGHKS and CDR2 YYEKEE (reference sequence). Trimming removed 4 bases at V and 3 bases at J, with 13 bases between. The CDR3 sequence is 14 residues long. The CDR3 nucleotides are TGTGCCAGCAGCAGAGGACTGCAAAAAGAGACCCAGTACTTC. Protein sequence: CASSRGLQKETQYF.

The chain recombines TRBV6-5 with TRBJ2-7; 12 bases line up with TRBD2. The CDR3 totals 15 residues. The trim removed 6 bases at V and 6 bases at J, leaving 9 bases unmatched. Germline V lookup: CDR1 MNHEY, CDR2 SVGAGI. In DNA, the CDR3 is TGTGCCAGCAGCCGGCTAGCGGGGGGGCCCGGCGAGCAGTACTTC. Encoded protein: CASSRLAGGPGEQYF.

The V call is TRBV13, the J call TRBJ2-7; unclear D gene. The V end was cut by 0 bases, the J end by 2 bases, with 8 bases between. Per the germline V gene, CDR1 is PRHDT and CDR2 is FYEKMQ (reference sequence). This CDR3 comprises 14 residues. CDR3 sequence (DNA): TGTGCCAGCAGCTTAGGCGGTCGGGCCTACGAGCAGTACTTC. As protein: CASSLGGRAYEQYF.